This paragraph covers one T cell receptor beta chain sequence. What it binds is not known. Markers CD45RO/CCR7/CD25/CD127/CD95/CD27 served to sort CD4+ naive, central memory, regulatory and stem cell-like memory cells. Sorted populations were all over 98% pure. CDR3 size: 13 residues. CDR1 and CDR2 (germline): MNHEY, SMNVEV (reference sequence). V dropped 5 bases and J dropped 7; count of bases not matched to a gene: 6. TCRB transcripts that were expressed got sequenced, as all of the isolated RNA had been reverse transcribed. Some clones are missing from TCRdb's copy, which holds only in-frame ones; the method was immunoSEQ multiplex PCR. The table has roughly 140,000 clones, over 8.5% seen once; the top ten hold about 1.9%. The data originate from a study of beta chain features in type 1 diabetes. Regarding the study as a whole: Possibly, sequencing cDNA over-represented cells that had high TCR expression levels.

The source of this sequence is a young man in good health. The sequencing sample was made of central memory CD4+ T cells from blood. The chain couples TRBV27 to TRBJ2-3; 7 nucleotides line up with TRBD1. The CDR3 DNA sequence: TGTGCCAGCAGTCTCTCGGGACAGAATACGCAGTATTTT. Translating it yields CASSLSGQNTQYF.